A single sample is the source of the 19 T cell receptor beta chains below, sequenced in a study of regulatory T cells in long-lasting Graves disease. TCR beta libraries were built with iRepertoire HTBI primers and Arm-PCR of CDR3 regions. TCRdb ran MiXCR on the multiplex PCR reads and lists one entry per CDR3 protein. The table records about half a million distinct CDR3 sequences, approximately 12% of them present only once. Described time point: newly diagnosed GD, antithyroid drugs for less than 3 months. From PBMCs, RNA was extracted and then used to make the TCR library. These data also formed part of another study, on T cells in Graves' hyperthyroidism and ophthalmopathy.

The material was peripheral blood mononuclear cells (PBMCs), obtained at new diagnosis, from a patient treated with antithyroid drugs. These receptor sequences come from a woman aged 30 to 39 with Graves disease.

This clonotype was found a few times. This chain joins TRBV4-2 and TRBJ2-1; TRBD2 is a possible D gene (5 bases). The CDR3 is 18 residues long. The germline V gene has CDR1 LGHNA and CDR2 YNFKEQ. V was pared by 0 bases and J by 3 bases, with 18 bases between. The DNA of the CDR3 is TGTGCCAGCAGCCAAGAAGGTCCGGGATTCTCTCTCTACAATGAGCAGTTCTTC. Translated, it gives CASSQEGPGFSLYNEQFF.

This clonotype was seen repeatedly, ten times or more. The V and J genes are TRBV6-5 and TRBJ2-7; the match to TRBD2 covers 10 bases. CDR1 MNHEY and CDR2 SVGAGI come from the germline V gene. The length of the CDR3 is 15 residues. The V gene end was trimmed by 2 bases and the J gene end by 3 bases; junction bases not matched to a gene: 4. The CDR3 is CASSYTLAGYYEQYF. DNA of the CDR3: TGTGCCAGCAGTTACACACTAGCGGGGTACTACGAGCAGTACTTC.

This clonotype came up many times. This rearrangement joins TRBV3-1 to TRBJ1-2; D perhaps matches TRBD1 (5 bases). V was pared by 1 base and J by 12 bases, with 9 bases between. The germline CDR1 and CDR2 sequences are LGHDT and YNNKEL (reference sequence). This CDR3 has 11 residues. The CDR3 protein is CASSQGQSNTF. DNA of the CDR3: TGTGCCAGCAGCCAAGGACAGTCCAACACCTTC.

V and J are TRBV19 and TRBJ2-3; 8 bases map to TRBD2. CDR3 length equals 15 residues. V dropped 2 bases and J dropped 6; count of bases not matched to a gene: 7. In germline, CDR1 is LNHDA, CDR2 SQIVND (reference sequence). CDR3 nucleotide sequence: TGTGCCAGTAGTATATGGCTAGCGGGTGGCGATACGCAGTATTTT. As protein: CASSIWLAGGDTQYF. Full variable domain (missing parts from reference TRBV19 and TRBJ2-3): DGGITQSPKYLFRKEGQNVTLSCEQNLNHDAMYWYRQDPGQGLRLIYYSQIVNDFQKGDIAEGYSVSREKKESFPLTVTSAQKNPTAFYLCASSIWLAGGDTQYFGPGTRLTVL.

In its sample, this clonotype was seen many times. The V gene is TRBV28, the J gene TRBJ2-1, with 10 positions matching TRBD2. The junction had 21 bases not matched to a gene; V was cut back by 4 bases and J by 3 bases. The V gene's germline CDR1 is MDHEN and CDR2 SYDVKM. The CDR3 loop spans 21 amino acids. This chain's CDR3 is CASSYSGRAFLRVPYYNEQFF. The CDR3 region has the DNA TGTGCCAGCAGTTACAGCGGGAGGGCCTTTTTACGAGTCCCCTACTACAATGAGCAGTTCTTC.

This clonotype was counted a few times. V gene TRBV7-2 combines with J gene TRBJ1-6, with 7 positions matching TRBD1. The germline CDR1 and CDR2 sequences are SGHTA and FQGNSA. The ends lost 2 bases at V and 8 bases at J; junction bases unmatched: 9. This CDR3 is 16 amino acids long. The CDR3 sequence: CASSLTGAPSDSPLHF. CDR3 DNA sequence: TGTGCCAGCAGCTTAACAGGGGCGCCGAGCGATTCACCCCTCCACTTT.

This clonotype occurred many times. CDR3 sequence reads: CASDNEEKLFF. The CDR3 DNA reads as TGTGCCAGCGATAACGAGGAAAAACTGTTTTTT. V and J are TRBV2 and TRBJ1-4; D uncertain. This CDR3 is built from 11 residues. Trimming removed 8 bases at V and 8 bases at J, with 9 bases between. Germline lookup yields CDR1 SNHLY and CDR2 FYNNEI.

There are many counts of this clonotype. The V and J genes are TRBV6-2 or TRBV6-3 and TRBJ2-2, with D possibly being TRBD1 or TRBD2 (6 bases each). CDR3 length equals 15 residues. Germline-derived CDR1 and CDR2 are MNHEY and SVGEGT. The ends were cut back, 2 bases at V and 5 bases at J, with 12 bases in the middle. Here the CDR3 reads CASSYIGGRTGELFF. For the CDR3, the DNA is TGTGCCAGCAGTTACATCGGGGGCCGGACCGGGGAGCTGTTTTTT.

This clonotype was observed many times. The CDR3 reads CAWTIGGTEAFF. The CDR3 DNA is TGTGCCTGGACAATTGGGGGCACTGAAGCTTTCTTT. The V and J genes are TRBV30 and TRBJ1-1; D is possibly TRBD1 (5 bases). Germline-derived CDR1 and CDR2 are GTSNPN and SVGIG (reference sequence). This CDR3 comprises 12 residues. Trimming took 4 bases from V and 4 from J, leaving 10 bases between them.

The chain links TRBV19 to TRBJ2-1; D remains unclear. The germline V gene encodes CDR1 LNHDA and CDR2 SQIVND (reference sequence). The CDR3 has 16 amino acids. V was clipped by 3 bases and J by 1 base, with 13 bases between them. The CDR3 loop reads CASSMFLSGSYNEQFF. The CDR3 bases are TGTGCCAGTAGTATGTTTCTTTCTGGTTCCTACAATGAGCAGTTCTTC. Combining the CDR3 with reference TRBV19 and TRBJ2-1 gives the whole variable domain DGGITQSPKYLFRKEGQNVTLSCEQNLNHDAMYWYRQDPGQGLRLIYYSQIVNDFQKGDIAEGYSVSREKKESFPLTVTSAQKNPTAFYLCASSMFLSGSYNEQFFGPGTRLTVL.

To note about this clonotype: One base away lies a much larger clone, so this may be a sequencing read error. The chain employs TRBV27 and TRBJ1-2, with D tentatively TRBD1 (6 bases). The V gene's germline CDR1 is MNHEY and CDR2 SMNVEV (reference sequence). The CDR3 contains 14 residues. The CDR3 is CSSSLQPGTHGYTF. In nucleotides, the CDR3 is TGTTCCAGCAGTCTCCAACCCGGGACACATGGCTACACCTTC.

This rearrangement joins TRBV5-1 to TRBJ2-2; 8 bases are shared with TRBD2. The germline gives CDR1 SGHRS, CDR2 YFSETQ. This CDR3 contains 14 residues. V gave up 5 bases and J gave up 0 bases; unmatched junction bases: 0. This chain's CDR3 is CASRGLANTGELFF. In DNA form, the CDR3 reads TGCGCCAGCAGGGGACTAGCGAACACCGGGGAGCTGTTTTTT.

In this sample, this clonotype turned up many times. The genes are TRBV20-1 and TRBJ2-5, with D possibly being TRBD1 (5 bases). CDR3 length: 12 residues. The germline V gene has CDR1 DFQATT and CDR2 SNEGSKA (reference sequence). The ends were cut back, 3 bases at V and 5 bases at J, with 10 bases in the middle. In DNA, the CDR3 is TGCAGTGCTAGTTGGACAACGGAGACCCAGTACTTC. This translates into CSASWTTETQYF.

This clonotype was picked up many times. V gene TRBV30 combines with J gene TRBJ2-1; weak D call: TRBD2 (5 bases). Germline-derived CDR1 and CDR2 are GTSNPN and SVGIG (reference sequence). The CDR3 spans 12 residues. V was clipped by 0 bases and J by 12 bases, with 12 bases between them. CDR3 sequence: CAWSVTRARQFF. As DNA, the CDR3 is TGTGCCTGGAGTGTAACGAGGGCACGGCAGTTCTTC.

This clonotype was recorded many times. The gene calls are TRBV12-3 or TRBV12-4 and TRBJ1-2; D remains ambiguous. CDR3 length: 10 residues. Between the trimmed V and J ends, which lost 6 bases and 8 bases, there was a span of 7 bases. The CDR3 spells CASSTLGYTF. The CDR3 nucleotides read TGTGCCAGCAGCACTCTGGGCTACACCTTC.

This clonotype was observed at least ten times. V usage is TRBV28 and J usage is TRBJ1-1, with 7 bases identical to TRBD1. The CDR3 loop spans 16 amino acids. Germline V lookup: CDR1 MDHEN, CDR2 SYDVKM. Unmatched junction bases numbered 7, after V lost 3 bases and J lost 0 bases. CDR3 amino acids: CASSFGFGTVNTEAFF. The CDR3 coding sequence is TGTGCCAGCAGTTTCGGGTTTGGGACAGTGAACACTGAAGCTTTCTTT.

This sequence joins TRBV18 and TRBJ2-5, with D tentatively TRBD1 (5 bases). V lost 6 bases to trimming and J lost 4 bases, with 15 bases between them. The germline V gene has CDR1 KGHSH and CDR2 LQKENI. The CDR3 length is 14 residues. The CDR3 is CASSPKGDRETQYF. The CDR3 coding sequence is TGTGCCAGCTCCCCTAAGGGTGACAGAGAGACCCAGTACTTC.

This clonotype was seen more than once but under ten times. V gene TRBV19 combines with J gene TRBJ1-2, with D uncertain. The CDR3 length is 15 residues. V was cut by 4 bases and J by 0 bases, with 12 bases left in between. From germline, CDR1 is LNHDA and CDR2 SQIVND (reference sequence). As DNA, the CDR3 is TGTGCCAGTAGTAAAACGACCGGAGCTAACTATGGCTACACCTTC. It yields the protein CASSKTTGANYGYTF.

This clonotype was seen ten or more times. The V call is TRBV20-1, the J call TRBJ1-1; D unresolved. Trimming cost V 6 bases and J 6 bases, with 17 bases left between them. Per the germline V gene, CDR1 is DFQATT and CDR2 is SNEGSKA (reference sequence). The CDR3 has 13 residues. DNA of the CDR3: TGCAGTGCAAATACCCAGAGAGGCGCTGAAGCTTTCTTT. Translation: CSANTQRGAEAFF.